The present T cell receptor (beta chain) was sequenced within a study of OX40 agonist ivuxolimab in advanced cancers. Study details: Patients assigned to dose escalation were diagnosed with hepatocellular carcinoma, melanoma, renal cell or head and neck cancer.

Produced via immunoSEQ multiplex PCR; TCRdb's table is partial and in-frame only. The repertoire holds about 59,000 clones, with about nine tenths as singletons. This CDR3 is built from 15 residues. Trimming left V 5 bases short and J 1 base short, with 12 bases between. CDR1 and CDR2 (germline): MNHEY, SVGAGI. To note about this clone: Its matching antigen is unknown.

Findings and limits, study-wide: Low levels of normalized T-cell clonal expansion also appeared in some nonresponders.

The clonotype originates from an adult with an advanced solid tumor such as melanoma, head and neck, liver or kidney cancer. This rearrangement joins TRBV6-5 to TRBJ1-3; possible D gene TRBD1, 5 bases. The source material was CD4+ or CD8+ T cells sorted from blood, sampled in a trial of the OX40 agonist ivuxolimab. CDR3 residues: CASSGTGSSGNTIYF. The CDR3 bases are TGTGCCAGCAGTGGTACAGGAAGTTCTGGAAACACCATATATTTT.